The 25 T cell receptor beta chains presented below share a single source sample, sequenced in a study of OX40 agonist ivuxolimab in advanced cancers. Using immunoSEQ multiplex PCR, the repertoire was profiled, and TCRdb retains in-frame clones only, with some absent. Of just under 65,000 clones listed, about four fifths are singletons. Specimen: CD4+ or CD8+ T cells sorted from blood, collected in a trial of the OX40 agonist ivuxolimab. The receptors shown here come from an adult with an advanced solid tumor such as melanoma, head and neck, liver or kidney cancer.

The CDR3 DNA follows: TGTGCCAGCAGCACTACAGTGAACACTGAAGCTTTCTTT. Protein sequence: CASSTTVNTEAFF. The chain has TRBV7-2 and TRBJ1-1; D is uncertain. CDR1 SGHTA and CDR2 FQGNSA come from the germline V gene. Trimming removed 5 bases from V and 0 bases from J, with 7 bases in between. This CDR3 region has 13 residues.

Points on this clone: In the same sample, other DNA sequences code for this CDR3. The rearrangement joins TRBV6-1 to TRBJ2-3, with 8 bases matching TRBD2. After removal of 5 bases from V and 1 base from J, the junction contained 2 bases not matched to a gene. Germline assignment: CDR1 MNHNS and CDR2 SASEGT. The CDR3 is 14 residues long. The CDR3 here is CASSPGGGTDTQYF. The CDR3 coding sequence is TGTGCCAGCAGTCCGGGAGGGGGCACAGATACGCAGTATTTT.

The chain combines TRBV7-3 with TRBJ2-2; D is unresolved. V was trimmed by 2 bases and J by 5 bases, leaving 9 bases between them. Germline values: CDR1 SGHTA, CDR2 FQGTGA. The CDR3 extends over 14 amino acids. In DNA, the CDR3 is TGTGCCAGCAGCTTACAGGACGAGACCGGGGAGCTGTTTTTT. It translates to CASSLQDETGELFF.

The V gene is TRBV4-2, the J gene TRBJ1-2, with 8 nucleotides matching TRBD1. V lost 2 bases and J lost 3; bases outside the gene matches: 8. The CDR3 has 16 amino acids. Germline V gene sequence: CDR1 LGHNA, CDR2 YNFKEQ. The CDR3 protein is CASSQLTGGPHYGYTF. In nucleotides, the CDR3 is TGTGCCAGCAGCCAATTAACAGGGGGGCCTCACTATGGCTACACCTTC.

This clone was recorded only once. The genes are TRBV7-2 and TRBJ2-1; TRBD1 might be the D (5 bases). The CDR3 covers 13 residues. Germline lookup yields CDR1 SGHTA and CDR2 FQGNSA. V lost 5 bases and J lost 4, with 9 bases in between. The CDR3 nucleotides are TGTGCCAGCAGCCCAGGGTCTTACAATGAGCAGTTCTTC. It encodes CASSPGSYNEQFF.

The chain links TRBV7-9 to TRBJ1-2; 9 bases fit TRBD1. Trimming removed 5 bases from V and 8 bases from J; junction bases left unmatched: 15. Germline V gene sequence: CDR1 SEHNR, CDR2 FQNEAQ (reference sequence). The CDR3 extends over 16 amino acids. The CDR3 DNA follows: TGTGCCAGCAGCCGTTCCGGGACAGGGAAAGTGGGCGGCTACACCTTC. Its translation is CASSRSGTGKVGGYTF.

This rearrangement joins TRBV6-5 to TRBJ1-1; TRBD1 matches 9 bases. J lost 11 bases, V lost 4 bases, and 8 bases had no gene match. The CDR3 covers 13 residues. CDR1 and CDR2 from the germline V gene are MNHEY and SVGAGI. CDR3 region: CASSLGQGPGAFF. As DNA, the CDR3 is TGTGCCAGCAGTTTGGGACAGGGCCCTGGTGCTTTCTTT.

The rearrangement uses TRBV30 and TRBJ1-4; possibly TRBD1 for D (5 bases). Germline-derived CDR1 and CDR2 are GTSNPN and SVGIG (reference sequence). CDR3 length equals 13 residues. The CDR3: CGLGQGGDEKLFF. CDR3 nucleotide sequence: TGTGGACTGGGCCAGGGTGGAGATGAAAAACTGTTTTTT.

This chain links TRBV7-2 with TRBJ1-4; D not resolved. V was trimmed by 2 bases and J by 0 bases, leaving 13 bases between them. Germline V gene data show CDR1 as SGHTA and CDR2 as FQGNSA. The CDR3 runs to 17 residues. CDR3 sequence: CASSLSFGPATNEKLFF. As DNA, the CDR3 is TGTGCCAGCAGCTTATCCTTTGGTCCTGCAACTAATGAAAAACTGTTTTTT.

This clone appeared a few times. V is TRBV7-7 and J is TRBJ2-5; possibly TRBD2 for D (6 bases). This CDR3 has 16 amino acids. Germline V gene sequence: CDR1 SSHAT, CDR2 FNYEAQ (reference sequence). Trimming removed 0 bases from V and 3 bases from J, with 14 bases in between. CDR3 DNA sequence: TGTGCCAGCAGCTTAGCGGGGGGAGGCGGGAAAGAGACCCAGTACTTC. Residues: CASSLAGGGGKETQYF.

The rearrangement links TRBV6-5 to TRBJ1-2; no clear D. This CDR3 spans 14 amino acids. The V gene lost 0 bases and the J gene lost 6 bases, with 11 bases spanning the gap. Germline lookup yields CDR1 MNHEY and CDR2 SVGAGI. The CDR3 DNA is TGTGCCAGCAGTTACTCGAGCGGTGCCCATGGCTACACCTTC. This sequence encodes CASSYSSGAHGYTF.

The rearrangement uses TRBV18 and TRBJ2-1, with D tentatively TRBD2 (6 bases). V dropped 2 bases and J dropped 0 bases, with 11 bases sitting between them. Per germline, CDR1 KGHSH and CDR2 LQKENI. CDR3 length equals 16 residues. The CDR3 DNA sequence: TGTGCCAGCTCACCAGTAAGCGGGTTCTCCTACAATGAGCAGTTCTTC. Translating gives CASSPVSGFSYNEQFF.

V usage is TRBV2 and J usage is TRBJ2-2; D remains unclear. CDR1 is SNHLY, CDR2 FYNNEI, per germline. The CDR3 sequence is 13 residues long. With 4 bases removed from V and 2 bases from J, the gap between germline ends came to 5 bases. This CDR3 reads CASSVFNTGELFF. DNA for the CDR3: TGTGCCAGCAGTGTTTTTAACACCGGGGAGCTGTTTTTT.

In DNA form, the CDR3 reads TGTGCCAGCAGCGTAGGCGGGTTTCGCACAGATACGCAGTATTTT. As protein: CASSVGGFRTDTQYF. This chain links TRBV9 with TRBJ2-3, with D possibly being TRBD2 (5 bases). This CDR3 is built from 15 residues. Germline CDR1 SGDLS, CDR2 YYNGEE. Between the trimmed V and J ends, which lost 0 bases and 1 base, there was a span of 9 bases.

This clone came up a few times. The chain recombines TRBV19 with TRBJ1-6; maybe TRBD1 (6 bases). Per the germline V gene, CDR1 is LNHDA and CDR2 is SQIVND (reference sequence). V was cut by 4 bases and J by 11 bases, with 9 bases left in between. The CDR3 sequence is 12 residues long. Here the CDR3 reads CASSNRDPPLHF. Here the CDR3 DNA reads TGTGCCAGTAGTAACAGGGACCCACCCCTCCACTTT. The full variable domain, rest sourced from reference TRBV19 and TRBJ1-6, is DGGITQSPKYLFRKEGQNVTLSCEQNLNHDAMYWYRQDPGQGLRLIYYSQIVNDFQKGDIAEGYSVSREKKESFPLTVTSAQKNPTAFYLCASSNRDPPLHFGNGTRLTVT.

The chain joins TRBV10-3 to TRBJ2-2; the match to TRBD2 covers 9 bases. V trimming: 10 bases; J trimming: 7 bases; junction bases outside the gene matches: 4. The length of the CDR3 is 12 residues. Germline-derived CDR1 and CDR2 are ENHRY and SYGVKD. CDR3 DNA: TGTGCCAGCGGACTAGCGAACGGGGAGCTGTTTTTT. Amino acid sequence: CASGLANGELFF.

The J gene is TRBJ1-1, the V gene TRBV15; 8 bases are shared with TRBD1. The CDR3 is made up of 13 amino acids. Germline V gene sequence: CDR1 LNHNV, CDR2 YYDKDF (reference sequence). V trimming: 4 bases; J trimming: 7 bases; junction bases outside the gene matches: 5. In DNA, the CDR3 is TGTGCCACCAGCACGGACAGGGACGATGAAGCTTTCTTT. This sequence encodes CATSTDRDDEAFF. The full variable domain, with the rest looked up from reference TRBV15 and TRBJ1-1, is DAMVIQNPRYQVTQFGKPVTLSCSQTLNHNVMYWYQQKSSQAPKLLFHYYDKDFNNEADTPDNFQSRRPNTSFCFLDIRSPGLGDTAMYLCATSTDRDDEAFFGQGTRLTVV.

The V and J genes are TRBV12-5 and TRBJ2-3, with 7 bases lining up with TRBD2. This CDR3 has 15 amino acids. The V gene's germline CDR1 is LGHNT and CDR2 FRNRAP. Trimming took 6 bases from V and 0 from J; bases not matched to a gene: 6. CDR3 protein: CASGIAGASTDTQYF. The CDR3 nucleotides are TGTGCTAGTGGGATAGCGGGCGCTAGCACAGATACGCAGTATTTT.

This sequence joins TRBV19 and TRBJ2-5; 9 bases line up with TRBD1. The CDR3 consists of 17 residues. Per germline, CDR1 LNHDA and CDR2 SQIVND (reference sequence). V shed 1 base and J 7 bases; nucleotides not matched to a gene: 13. CDR3 bases: TGTGCCAGTAGTATAGGTCCGGGGACAGGGCAATTAGGGACCCAGTACTTC. Translation gives CASSIGPGTGQLGTQYF.

This chain uses TRBV5-4 with TRBJ2-1; D perhaps matches TRBD2 (5 bases). The CDR3 is 15 residues long. V was clipped by 3 bases and J by 2 bases, with 12 bases between them. Per germline, CDR1 SGHNT and CDR2 YYREEE (reference sequence). The CDR3 sequence: CASSSEVITYNEQFF. The CDR3 DNA reads TGTGCCAGCAGCTCGGAGGTCATTACCTACAATGAGCAGTTCTTC.

This CDR3 is CASSFPGYEQYF. The CDR3 region has the DNA TGTGCCAGCAGCTTCCCGGGGTACGAGCAGTACTTC. This chain connects TRBV5-4 to TRBJ2-7; perhaps TRBD2 as D (5 bases). The V gene lost 2 bases and the J gene lost 4 bases, with 7 bases spanning the gap. The CDR3 totals 12 residues. Germline V gene sequence: CDR1 SGHNT, CDR2 YYREEE (reference sequence).

This chain links TRBV6-1 with TRBJ2-7; 11 bases are shared with TRBD1. The V and J ends lost 5 bases and 4 bases, in that order; junction bases with no gene match: 4. This CDR3 spans 14 amino acids. Per germline, CDR1 MNHNS and CDR2 SASEGT. As DNA, the CDR3 is TGTGCCAGCAGTCAGGACAGGGGGCGATACGAGCAGTACTTC. Protein product: CASSQDRGRYEQYF.

Turning to this clone: This may arise from a read error, as a much more abundant clone is one base away. The chain carries TRBV5-1 and TRBJ2-5, with D possibly TRBD2 on 6 matching bases. V was pared by 1 base and J by 9 bases, with 28 bases between. CDR3 length equals 18 residues. In germline, CDR1 is SGHRS, CDR2 YFSETQ. CDR3 nucleotide sequence: TGCGCCAGCAGCTTGCAAGGGGCGGGGAGCTCTAGGAGGGAGGCCCAGTACTTC. Protein product: CASSLQGAGSSRREAQYF.

The V gene is TRBV4-1, the J gene TRBJ2-7; D may be TRBD1 (5 bases). CDR1 and CDR2 (germline): MGHRA, YSYEKL. The germline V and J ends were trimmed by 0 bases and 5 bases, with 11 bases remaining between them. CDR3 length: 14 amino acids. CDR3 sequence: CASSQDSRVNEQYF. DNA of the CDR3: TGCGCCAGCAGCCAAGATTCCAGGGTCAACGAGCAGTACTTC.

The CDR3 DNA is TGCGCCAGCAGAGAAGCCCCGGGAACCAACTATGGCTACACCTTC. Encoded protein: CASREAPGTNYGYTF. This chain joins TRBV5-1 and TRBJ1-2; D ambiguous. V dropped 5 bases and J dropped 2 bases, with 16 bases sitting between them. Germline V lookup: CDR1 SGHRS, CDR2 YFSETQ. The CDR3 length is 15 residues. Full variable domain (rest looked up from reference TRBV5-1 and TRBJ1-2): KAGVTQTPRYLIKTRGQQVTLSCSPISGHRSVSWYQQTPGQGLQFLFEYFSETQRNKGNFPGRFSGRQFSNSRSEMNVSTLELGDSALYLCASREAPGTNYGYTFGSGTRLTVV.